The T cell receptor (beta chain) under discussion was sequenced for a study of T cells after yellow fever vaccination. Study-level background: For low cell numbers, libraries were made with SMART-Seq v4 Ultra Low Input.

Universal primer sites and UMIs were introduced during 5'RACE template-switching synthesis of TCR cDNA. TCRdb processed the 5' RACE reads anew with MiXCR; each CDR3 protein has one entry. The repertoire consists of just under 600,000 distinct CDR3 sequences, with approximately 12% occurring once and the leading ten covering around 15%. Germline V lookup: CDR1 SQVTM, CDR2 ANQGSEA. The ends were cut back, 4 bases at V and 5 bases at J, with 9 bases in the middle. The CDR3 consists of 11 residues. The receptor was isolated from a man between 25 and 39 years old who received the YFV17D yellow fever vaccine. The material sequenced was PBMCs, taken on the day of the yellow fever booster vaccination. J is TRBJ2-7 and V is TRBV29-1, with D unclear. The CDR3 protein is CSVVAVNEQYF. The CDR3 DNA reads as TGCAGCGTTGTGGCGGTGAACGAGCAGTACTTC.